The TCR beta chain under discussion was sequenced for a study of cytotoxic CD8 clonotypes in ibrutinib-treated CLL. Study-level information: Responses: roughly 25 partial, 2 complete; after median around 70 months, around 14 stayed remitted, some twelve progressed. Response samples followed a median 12 months of treatment, range 6 to 36. Study-level findings and limits: The clonality rise at ibrutinib response reflected private clonotype expansion. Researchers report that baseline clonality outpaced age-matched healthy donors and tracked circulating CD8+ T-cell counts.

As to this clone: What it binds is unknown.

Germline-derived CDR1 and CDR2 are ENHRY and SYGVKD. The CDR3 runs to 14 residues. The V segment lost 3 bases and the J segment 14 bases; nucleotides outside the gene matches: 14. Some clones are missing from TCRdb's copy, which holds only in-frame ones; the method was immunoSEQ multiplex PCR. Here the sample spans about 160,000 clones, 81% being singletons. The chain links TRBV10-3 to TRBJ2-5, with 8 nucleotides matching TRBD2. Here the sequenced sample was PBMCs, taken after 12 months of ibrutinib treatment. The receptor was isolated from a human donor with chronic lymphocytic leukemia. In DNA form, the CDR3 reads TGTGCCATCAGTGATCCCAACCCGGACGGGAGGGCCTACTTC. Amino acids: CAISDPNPDGRAYF.